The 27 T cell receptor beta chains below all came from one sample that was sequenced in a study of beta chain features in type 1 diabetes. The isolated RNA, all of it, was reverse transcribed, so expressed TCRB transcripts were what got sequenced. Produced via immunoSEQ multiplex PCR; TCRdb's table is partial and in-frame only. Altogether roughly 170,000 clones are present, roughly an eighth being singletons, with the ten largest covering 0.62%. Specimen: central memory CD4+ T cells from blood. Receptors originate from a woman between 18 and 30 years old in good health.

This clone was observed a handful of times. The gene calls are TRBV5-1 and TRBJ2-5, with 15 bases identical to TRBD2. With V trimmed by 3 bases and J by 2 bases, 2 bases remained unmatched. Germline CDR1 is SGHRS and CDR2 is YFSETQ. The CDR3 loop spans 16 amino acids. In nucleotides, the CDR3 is TGCGCCAGCAGCTCAGGGACTAGCGGGGGGCAAGAGACCCAGTACTTC. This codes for CASSSGTSGGQETQYF.

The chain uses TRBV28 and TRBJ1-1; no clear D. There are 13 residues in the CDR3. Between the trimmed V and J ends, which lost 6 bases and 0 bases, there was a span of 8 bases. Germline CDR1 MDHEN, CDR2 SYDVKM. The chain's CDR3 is CASRPYLNTEAFF. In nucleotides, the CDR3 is TGTGCCAGCAGACCTTACTTGAACACTGAAGCTTTCTTT.

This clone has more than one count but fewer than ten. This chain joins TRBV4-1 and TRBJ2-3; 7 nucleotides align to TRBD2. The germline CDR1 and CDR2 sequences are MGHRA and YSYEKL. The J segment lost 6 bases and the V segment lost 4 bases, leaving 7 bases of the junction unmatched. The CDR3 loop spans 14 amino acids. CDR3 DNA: TGCGCCAGCAGCCGCCGGACTAGTTTTGATACGCAGTATTTT. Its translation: CASSRRTSFDTQYF.

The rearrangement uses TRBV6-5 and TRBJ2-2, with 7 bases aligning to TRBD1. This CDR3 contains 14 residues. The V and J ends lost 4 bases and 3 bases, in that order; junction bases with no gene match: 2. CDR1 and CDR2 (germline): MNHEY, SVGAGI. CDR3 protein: CASSSQGHTGELFF. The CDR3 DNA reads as TGTGCCAGCAGTTCACAGGGGCACACCGGGGAGCTGTTTTTT.

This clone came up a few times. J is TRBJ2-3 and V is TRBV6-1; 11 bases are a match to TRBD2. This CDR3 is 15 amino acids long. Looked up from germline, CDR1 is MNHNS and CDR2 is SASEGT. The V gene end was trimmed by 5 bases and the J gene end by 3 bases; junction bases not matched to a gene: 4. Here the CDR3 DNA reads TGTGCCAGCAGTCCGGGACTAGCGGATACAGATACGCAGTATTTT. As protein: CASSPGLADTDTQYF.

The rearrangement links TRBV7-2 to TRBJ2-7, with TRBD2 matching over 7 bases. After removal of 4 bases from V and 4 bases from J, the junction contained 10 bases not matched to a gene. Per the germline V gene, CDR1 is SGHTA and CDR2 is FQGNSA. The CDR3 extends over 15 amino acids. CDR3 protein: CASSSQGGRAYEQYF. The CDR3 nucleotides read TGTGCCAGCAGCTCCCAGGGCGGGAGAGCTTACGAGCAGTACTTC.

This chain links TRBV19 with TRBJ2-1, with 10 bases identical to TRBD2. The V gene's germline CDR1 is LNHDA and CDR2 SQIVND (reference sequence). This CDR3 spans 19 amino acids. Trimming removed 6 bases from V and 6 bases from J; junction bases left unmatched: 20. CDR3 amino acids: CASSESPASGRLRRNEQFF. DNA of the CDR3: TGTGCCAGTAGCGAATCCCCCGCTAGCGGGAGACTACGCCGCAATGAGCAGTTCTTC.

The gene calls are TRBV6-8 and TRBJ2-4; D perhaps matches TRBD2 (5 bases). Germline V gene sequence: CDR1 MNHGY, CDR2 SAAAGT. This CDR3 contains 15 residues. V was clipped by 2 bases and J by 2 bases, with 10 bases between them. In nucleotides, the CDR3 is TGTGCCAGCAGTTACGGCCGGGGAACCAAAAACATTCAGTACTTC. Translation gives CASSYGRGTKNIQYF.

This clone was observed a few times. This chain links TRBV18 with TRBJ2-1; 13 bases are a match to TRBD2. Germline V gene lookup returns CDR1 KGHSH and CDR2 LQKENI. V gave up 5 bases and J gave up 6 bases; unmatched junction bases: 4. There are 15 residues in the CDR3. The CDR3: CASSAGTSGINEQFF. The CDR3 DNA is TGTGCCAGCTCAGCCGGGACTAGCGGGATCAATGAGCAGTTCTTC.

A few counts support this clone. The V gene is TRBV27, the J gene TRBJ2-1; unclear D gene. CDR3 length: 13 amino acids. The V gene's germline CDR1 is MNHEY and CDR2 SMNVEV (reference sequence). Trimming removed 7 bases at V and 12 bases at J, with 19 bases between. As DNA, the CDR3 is TGTGCCAGCAAAACCAACACCATATATGGGCAGTTCTTC. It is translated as CASKTNTIYGQFF.

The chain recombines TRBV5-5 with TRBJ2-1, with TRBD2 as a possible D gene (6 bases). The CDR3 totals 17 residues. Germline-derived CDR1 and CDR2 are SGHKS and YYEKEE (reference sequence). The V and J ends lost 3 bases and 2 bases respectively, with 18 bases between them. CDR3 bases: TGTGCCAGCAGCTGGGAGATAGCGGCTACACCCTACAATGAGCAGTTCTTC. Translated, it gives CASSWEIAATPYNEQFF. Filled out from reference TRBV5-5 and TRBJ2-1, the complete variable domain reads DAGVTQSPTHLIKTRGQQVTLRCSPISGHKSVSWYQQVLGQGPQFIFQYYEKEERGRGNFPDRFSARQFPNYSSELNVNALLLGDSALYLCASSWEIAATPYNEQFFGPGTRLTVL.

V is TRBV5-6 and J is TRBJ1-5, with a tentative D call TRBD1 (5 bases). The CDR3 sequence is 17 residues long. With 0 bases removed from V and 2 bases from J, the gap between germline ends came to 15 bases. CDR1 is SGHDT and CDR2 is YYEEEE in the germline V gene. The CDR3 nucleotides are TGTGCCAGCAGCTTGGGACAGAGTCTACGAGGCAATCAGCCCCAGCATTTT. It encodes CASSLGQSLRGNQPQHF.

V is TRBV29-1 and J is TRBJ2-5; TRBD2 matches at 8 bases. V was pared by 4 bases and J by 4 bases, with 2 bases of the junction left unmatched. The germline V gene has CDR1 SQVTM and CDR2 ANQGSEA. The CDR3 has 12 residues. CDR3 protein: CSVAGGAETQYF. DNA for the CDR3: TGCAGCGTTGCCGGGGGGGCAGAGACCCAGTACTTC.

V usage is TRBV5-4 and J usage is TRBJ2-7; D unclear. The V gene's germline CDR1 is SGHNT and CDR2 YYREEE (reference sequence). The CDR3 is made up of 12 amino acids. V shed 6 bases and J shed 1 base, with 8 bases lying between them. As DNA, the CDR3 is TGTGCCAGCAATGGGCAATCCTACGAGCAGTACTTC. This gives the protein CASNGQSYEQYF.

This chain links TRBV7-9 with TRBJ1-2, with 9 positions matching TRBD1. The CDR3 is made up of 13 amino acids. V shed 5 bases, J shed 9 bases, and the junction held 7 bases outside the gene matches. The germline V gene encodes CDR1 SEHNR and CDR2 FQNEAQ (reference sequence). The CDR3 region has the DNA TGTGCCAGCAGCCCCCAACAGGGGGCGAGCTACACCTTC. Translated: CASSPQQGASYTF. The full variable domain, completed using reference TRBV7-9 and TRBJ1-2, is DTGVSQNPRHKITKRGQNVTFRCDPISEHNRLYWYRQTLGQGPEFLTYFQNEAQLEKSRLLSDRFSAERPKGSFSTLEIQRTEQGDSAMYLCASSPQQGASYTFGSGTRLTVV.

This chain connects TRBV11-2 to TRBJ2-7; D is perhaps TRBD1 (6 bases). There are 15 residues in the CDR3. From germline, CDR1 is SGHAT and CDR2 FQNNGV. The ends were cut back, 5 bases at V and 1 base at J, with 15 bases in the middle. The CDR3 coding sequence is TGTGCCAGCAGCCATTTAGACAGGTTGTCCTACGAGCAGTACTTC. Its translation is CASSHLDRLSYEQYF.

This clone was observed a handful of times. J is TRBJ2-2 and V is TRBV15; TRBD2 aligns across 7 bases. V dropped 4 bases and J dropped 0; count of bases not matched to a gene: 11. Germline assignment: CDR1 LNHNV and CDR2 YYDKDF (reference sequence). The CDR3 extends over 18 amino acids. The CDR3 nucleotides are TGTGCCACCAGCACCTCCCTTAGGGGACTATCGAACACCGGGGAGCTGTTTTTT. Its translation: CATSTSLRGLSNTGELFF.

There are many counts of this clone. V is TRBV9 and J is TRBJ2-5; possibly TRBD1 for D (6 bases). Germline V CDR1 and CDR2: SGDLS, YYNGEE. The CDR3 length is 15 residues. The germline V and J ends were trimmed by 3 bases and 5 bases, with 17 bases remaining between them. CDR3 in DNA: TGTGCCAGCAGCGCTGGGGGCGGGTTTCTTGAGACCCAGTACTTC. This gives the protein CASSAGGGFLETQYF.

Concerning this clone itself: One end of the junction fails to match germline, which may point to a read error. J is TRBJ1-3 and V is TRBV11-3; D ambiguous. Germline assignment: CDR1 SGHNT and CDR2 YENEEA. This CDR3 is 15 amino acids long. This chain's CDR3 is CASSLEGPYGNTIYF. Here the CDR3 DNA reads TGTGCCAGCAGCCTAGAGGGCCCGTATGGAAACACCATATATTTT.

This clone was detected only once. The DNA for the CDR3 is TGTGCCAGCAGCCTCGTAGGCGGGAGCCAGCCCCAGCATTTT. Translation: CASSLVGGSQPQHF. This sequence joins TRBV28 and TRBJ1-5; no clear D. CDR1 MDHEN and CDR2 SYDVKM come from the germline V gene. The length of the CDR3 is 14 residues. V lost 6 bases to trimming and J lost 7 bases, with 16 bases between them.

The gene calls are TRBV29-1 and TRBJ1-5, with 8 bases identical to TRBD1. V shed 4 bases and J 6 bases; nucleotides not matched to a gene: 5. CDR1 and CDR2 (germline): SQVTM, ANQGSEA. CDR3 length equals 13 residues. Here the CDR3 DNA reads TGCAGCGTTGGGACAGGGACGGGTCAGCCCCAGCATTTT. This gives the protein CSVGTGTGQPQHF.

DNA for the CDR3: TGTGCCTGGACTCAGGGTGCCGGGGAGCTGTTTTTT. Its protein product is CAWTQGAGELFF. V usage is TRBV30 and J usage is TRBJ2-2; D perhaps matches TRBD1 (5 bases). The germline V gene encodes CDR1 GTSNPN and CDR2 SVGIG (reference sequence). CDR3 length: 12 amino acids. V was pared by 4 bases and J by 6 bases, with 9 bases between.

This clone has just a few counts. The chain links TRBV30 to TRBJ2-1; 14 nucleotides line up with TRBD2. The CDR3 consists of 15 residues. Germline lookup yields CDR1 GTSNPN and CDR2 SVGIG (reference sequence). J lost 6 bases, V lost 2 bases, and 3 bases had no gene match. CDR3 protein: CAWSHGTSGSNEQFF. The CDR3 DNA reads TGTGCCTGGAGTCACGGGACTAGCGGGAGCAATGAGCAGTTCTTC. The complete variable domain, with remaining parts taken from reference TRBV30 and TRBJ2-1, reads SQTIHQWPATLVQPVGSPLSLECTVEGTSNPNLYWYRQAAGRGLQLLFYSVGIGQISSEVPQNLSASRPQDRQFILSSKKLLLSDSGFYLCAWSHGTSGSNEQFFGPGTRLTVL.

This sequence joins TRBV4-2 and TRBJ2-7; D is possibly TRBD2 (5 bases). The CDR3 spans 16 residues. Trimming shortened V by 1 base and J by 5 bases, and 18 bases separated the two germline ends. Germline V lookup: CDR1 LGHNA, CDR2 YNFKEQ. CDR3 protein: CASSQVPRATRDEQYF. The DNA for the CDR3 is TGTGCCAGCAGCCAAGTTCCCCGGGCCACGAGGGACGAGCAGTACTTC.

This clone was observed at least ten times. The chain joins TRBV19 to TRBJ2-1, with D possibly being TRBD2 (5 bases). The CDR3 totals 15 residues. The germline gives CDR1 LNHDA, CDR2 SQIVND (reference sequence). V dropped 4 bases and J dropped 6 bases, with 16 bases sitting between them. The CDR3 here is CASSTSGMTTNEQFF. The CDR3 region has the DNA TGTGCCAGTAGTACCTCGGGGATGACTACCAATGAGCAGTTCTTC.

DNA for the CDR3: TGTGCCAGCAGCCCCCGGGTGGGGGAGGGAGGCACTGAAGCTTTCTTT. Translating gives CASSPRVGEGGTEAFF. The chain uses TRBV28 and TRBJ1-1, with TRBD1 as a possible D gene (5 bases). Per the germline V gene, CDR1 is MDHEN and CDR2 is SYDVKM. The V end lost 6 bases, the J end lost 4 bases, and 21 bases lay between the germline ends. The CDR3 is 16 amino acids.

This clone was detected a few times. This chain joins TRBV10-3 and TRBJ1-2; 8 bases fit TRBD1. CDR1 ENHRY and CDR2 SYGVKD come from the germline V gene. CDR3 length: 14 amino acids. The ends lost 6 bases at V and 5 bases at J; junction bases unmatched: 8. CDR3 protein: CAIRAGDRWYGYTF. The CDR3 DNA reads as TGTGCCATCAGGGCAGGGGACAGGTGGTATGGCTACACCTTC.